This passage covers 25 T cell receptor beta chains from one sample sequenced in a study of blood T cell repertoires in COVID-19 (TCRdb year 2020). The receptor library was made with the immunoSEQ multiplex PCR assay. In its TCRdb copy, this immuneACCESS table keeps in-frame sequences only and misses some clones. Where compared with another copy, unresolved V genes explain less than half of these, and the others have no known cause. This sample is represented by 25,000 to 35,000 clones; approximately 80% of them were singletons. The ten largest clonotypes hold around 25% of the sample. Sequenced sample: peripheral blood. These TCRs come from a man between 65 and 85 years old with active COVID-19.

The rearrangement joins TRBV2 to TRBJ1-2; D may be TRBD1 (6 bases). This CDR3 has 13 residues. The germline V and J ends were trimmed by 7 bases and 8 bases, with 17 bases remaining between them. Germline V gene lookup returns CDR1 SNHLY and CDR2 FYNNEI. CDR3 nucleotides: TGTGCCAGCATATCTCGGGGGGCAGAAGGCTACACCTTC. Translation gives CASISRGAEGYTF.

The genes are TRBV9 and TRBJ1-2, with D tentatively TRBD1 (6 bases). Germline V lookup: CDR1 SGDLS, CDR2 YYNGEE. The CDR3 consists of 16 residues. The V end lost 3 bases, the J end lost 2 bases, and 17 bases lay between the germline ends. CDR3 residues: CASSARKTGSNYGYTF. The CDR3 DNA reads TGTGCCAGCAGCGCTAGGAAGACAGGTTCGAACTATGGCTACACCTTC.

The J gene is TRBJ1-4, the V gene TRBV2, with TRBD1 matching 11 bases. This CDR3 is 16 amino acids long. Germline V lookup: CDR1 SNHLY, CDR2 FYNNEI. The V and J ends lost 2 bases and 6 bases, in that order; junction bases with no gene match: 5. The CDR3, as DNA: TGTGCCAGCAGTGAAACCGGGACAGGGGGTTATGAAAAACTGTTTTTT. Amino acid sequence: CASSETGTGGYEKLFF.

The chain has TRBV4-1 and TRBJ1-1, with D tentatively TRBD1 (6 bases). Between the trimmed V and J ends, which lost 4 bases and 5 bases, there was a span of 17 bases. In germline, CDR1 is MGHRA, CDR2 YSYEKL. There are 15 residues in the CDR3. The CDR3 protein is CASSPWAGAQTEAFF. As DNA, the CDR3 is TGCGCCAGCAGCCCCTGGGCGGGGGCGCAGACTGAAGCTTTCTTT.

The chain has TRBV27 and TRBJ1-6; 12 bases agree with TRBD1. Per germline, CDR1 MNHEY and CDR2 SMNVEV (reference sequence). This CDR3 region has 19 residues. Trimming took 4 bases from V and 9 from J; bases not matched to a gene: 16. For the CDR3, the DNA is TGTGCCAGCAGTTCCCCCGGGACAGGGGGCTTGTCTGGGCCTTCACCCCTCCACTTT. Translated: CASSSPGTGGLSGPSPLHF.

This clone has more than one count but fewer than ten. The chain recombines TRBV28 with TRBJ2-1, with a tentative D call TRBD1 (5 bases). Germline V gene sequence: CDR1 MDHEN, CDR2 SYDVKM. This CDR3 contains 13 residues. V lost 3 bases, J lost 9 bases, and 12 bases lay in between. The CDR3, as DNA: TGTGCCAGCAGTTTCGTAAGGGGCCCTGAGCAGTTCTTC. This codes for CASSFVRGPEQFF. Combining the CDR3 with reference TRBV28 and TRBJ2-1 gives the whole variable domain DVKVTQSSRYLVKRTGEKVFLECVQDMDHENMFWYRQDPGLGLRLIYFSYDVKMKEKGDIPEGYSVSREKKERFSLILESASTNQTSMYLCASSFVRGPEQFFGPGTRLTVL.

The rearrangement links TRBV25-1 to TRBJ1-1; 7 bases are shared with TRBD1. This CDR3 has 14 amino acids. Trimming at V came to 1 base and at J to 4 bases, leaving 3 bases not matched to a gene. The germline V gene has CDR1 MGHDK and CDR2 SYGVNS. The CDR3 DNA reads TGTGCCAGCAGTGAATCCAACAGGGGCACTGAAGCTTTCTTT. As protein: CASSESNRGTEAFF.

V usage is TRBV24-1 and J usage is TRBJ2-1, with D tentatively TRBD2 (6 bases). Germline assignment: CDR1 KGHDR and CDR2 SFDVKD. This CDR3 is 13 amino acids long. V dropped 4 bases and J dropped 6 bases, with 9 bases sitting between them. The CDR3 DNA follows: TGTGCCACCAGTGACATGGGGGGCAATGAGCAGTTCTTC. The encoded protein is CATSDMGGNEQFF.

The chain carries TRBV5-1 and TRBJ1-1; D might be TRBD1 (5 bases). The CDR3 is 15 residues long. The V end lost 4 bases, the J end lost 1 base, and 14 bases lay between the germline ends. Germline loops: CDR1 SGHRS, CDR2 YFSETQ. The DNA for the CDR3 is TGCGCCAGCAGCCCGATGGGGCGGGGGAACACTGAAGCTTTCTTT. This gives the protein CASSPMGRGNTEAFF.

The genes are TRBV15 and TRBJ1-5; maybe TRBD1 (6 bases). CDR3 length equals 16 residues. The germline gives CDR1 LNHNV, CDR2 YYDKDF (reference sequence). The ends were cut back, 1 base at V and 0 bases at J, with 10 bases in the middle. The CDR3: CATSRVDRTSNQPQHF. The DNA of the CDR3 is TGTGCCACCAGCAGAGTCGACAGGACTAGCAATCAGCCCCAGCATTTT. Combining the CDR3 with reference TRBV15 and TRBJ1-5 gives the whole variable domain DAMVIQNPRYQVTQFGKPVTLSCSQTLNHNVMYWYQQKSSQAPKLLFHYYDKDFNNEADTPDNFQSRRPNTSFCFLDIRSPGLGDTAMYLCATSRVDRTSNQPQHFGDGTRLSIL.

The rearrangement uses TRBV7-9 and TRBJ1-1; a weak D match, TRBD1 (6 bases). The germline CDR1 and CDR2 sequences are SEHNR and FQNEAQ (reference sequence). The CDR3 totals 16 residues. The V gene lost 4 bases and the J gene lost 0 bases, with 15 bases spanning the gap. The CDR3 region has the DNA TGTGCCAGCAGCTCCCAGGGGACACCCATGAACACTGAAGCTTTCTTT. It is translated as CASSSQGTPMNTEAFF.

The table lists this clone with a few counts. V and J are TRBV18 and TRBJ2-1; tentative D call: TRBD1 (6 bases). Germline V gene lookup returns CDR1 KGHSH and CDR2 LQKENI. This CDR3 is 14 amino acids long. V was shortened by 3 bases and J by 6 bases, with 12 bases between the two germline ends. In DNA form, the CDR3 reads TGTGCCAGCTCACCTTTTGGACAGTCCAATGAGCAGTTCTTC. Residues: CASSPFGQSNEQFF.

The genes are TRBV29-1 and TRBJ2-1; maybe TRBD1 (7 bases). CDR1 and CDR2 from the germline V gene are SQVTM and ANQGSEA. The CDR3 length is 13 residues. Trimming stripped 5 bases from V and 6 bases from J, with 14 bases between. The CDR3: CSVTGEEGNEQFF. DNA for the CDR3: TGCAGCGTTACAGGGGAGGAAGGCAATGAGCAGTTCTTC.

Comment on this clone: The junction and the germline gene differ at one end; a read error may be behind it. The rearrangement uses TRBV11-2 and TRBJ1-2, with TRBD1 matching over 9 bases. The germline V gene has CDR1 SGHAT and CDR2 FQNNGV. The CDR3 consists of 16 residues. CDR3 coding DNA: TGTGCCAGCAGCGTAGACGCCGGGACAGGGAGTTTCGGCTACACCTTC. It translates to CASSVDAGTGSFGYTF.

This chain connects TRBV2 to TRBJ2-7, with D perhaps matching TRBD2 (5 bases). This CDR3 has 11 amino acids. The germline V gene encodes CDR1 SNHLY and CDR2 FYNNEI. Trimming took 5 bases from V and 6 from J, leaving 8 bases between them. CDR3 sequence reads: CASSYSGEQYF. The CDR3 nucleotides are TGTGCCAGCAGTTACAGCGGCGAGCAGTACTTC. The variable domain in full, with the rest retrieved from reference TRBV2 and TRBJ2-7, is EPEVTQTPSHQVTQMGQEVILRCVPISNHLYFYWYRQILGQKVEFLVSFYNNEISEKSEIFDDQFSVERPDGSNFTLKIRSTKLEDSAMYFCASSYSGEQYFGPGTRLTVT.

This clone appeared once. The chain couples TRBV3-1 (or the pseudogene TRBV3-2) to TRBJ2-3, with TRBD2 identical over 12 bases. Losses at the gene ends were 3 bases for V and 6 bases for J; bases not matched to a gene: 1. This CDR3 region has 14 residues. Germline-derived CDR1 and CDR2 are LGHDT and YNNKEL (reference sequence). As DNA, the CDR3 is TGTGCCAGCAGCCATGGACTAGCGGGGGATACGCAGTATTTT. Amino acids: CASSHGLAGDTQYF.

This rearrangement joins TRBV29-1 to TRBJ2-2; 8 bases map to TRBD2. This CDR3 region has 12 residues. V gave up 4 bases and J gave up 5 bases; unmatched junction bases: 0. CDR1 and CDR2 (germline): SQVTM, ANQGSEA. CDR3 sequence: CSVAGGTGELFF. The CDR3 coding sequence is TGCAGCGTTGCGGGGGGGACCGGGGAGCTGTTTTTT.

This clone was recorded once. The genes are TRBV5-5 and TRBJ2-2, with a possible D match to TRBD2 (6 bases). Trimming removed 3 bases at V and 4 bases at J, with 10 bases between. The CDR3 runs to 14 residues. Germline V CDR1 and CDR2: SGHKS, YYEKEE (reference sequence). The CDR3 reads CASSWRDSTGELFF. As DNA, the CDR3 is TGTGCCAGCAGCTGGCGGGACTCCACCGGGGAGCTGTTTTTT.

This chain links TRBV11-3 with TRBJ2-7, with unresolved D. CDR1 is SGHNT, CDR2 YENEEA, per germline. This CDR3 comprises 13 residues. V shed 2 bases and J shed 8 bases, with 13 bases lying between them. In nucleotides, the CDR3 is TGTGCCAGCAGCTTAAAATCGGGTAGCAAGCAGTACTTC. Its protein product is CASSLKSGSKQYF.

The chain carries TRBV6-5 and TRBJ2-5; tentatively, D is TRBD1 (6 bases). The CDR3 runs 12 residues. Germline V gives CDR1 MNHEY, CDR2 SVGAGI. Trimming left V 7 bases short and J 5 bases short, with 11 bases between. CDR3 DNA sequence: TGTGCCAGCAATCCAGGGGTGGAGACCCAGTACTTC. This encodes CASNPGVETQYF.

The rearrangement links TRBV5-1 to TRBJ2-1, with TRBD2 matching 8 bases. Trimming cost V 0 bases and J 3 bases; bases outside gene matches: 11. Germline V gene sequence: CDR1 SGHRS, CDR2 YFSETQ. This CDR3 comprises 18 residues. CDR3 nucleotide sequence: TGCGCCAGCAGCTTGGGTCTATTGAGGGCGGGAGGCTACAATGAGCAGTTCTTC. Amino acids: CASSLGLLRAGGYNEQFF.

The chain recombines TRBV18 with TRBJ1-5; TRBD1 is a possible D gene (6 bases). V lost 3 bases to trimming and J lost 0 bases, with 9 bases between them. The germline CDR1 and CDR2 sequences are KGHSH and LQKENI. The CDR3 is made up of 15 amino acids. The chain's CDR3 is CASSPQGHSNQPQHF. The CDR3 region has the DNA TGTGCCAGCTCACCCCAGGGGCATAGCAATCAGCCCCAGCATTTT.

The genes are TRBV19 and TRBJ2-3; D is unclear. The V gene's germline CDR1 is LNHDA and CDR2 SQIVND (reference sequence). This CDR3 comprises 12 residues. Trimming shortened V by 3 bases and J by 5 bases, and 6 bases separated the two germline ends. This CDR3 is CASSMARDTQYF. The CDR3 nucleotides read TGTGCCAGTAGTATGGCTAGAGATACGCAGTATTTT.

The rearrangement links TRBV5-1 to TRBJ2-2, with 7 bases lining up with TRBD2. Germline CDR1 is SGHRS and CDR2 is YFSETQ. V gave up 2 bases and J gave up 6 bases; unmatched junction bases: 4. This CDR3 is built from 14 residues. CDR3 residues: CASSFSGRAGELFF. In DNA, the CDR3 is TGCGCCAGCAGCTTTTCAGGGAGGGCCGGGGAGCTGTTTTTT.

V gene TRBV27 combines with J gene TRBJ1-5, with TRBD1 as a possible D gene (5 bases). V was cut by 4 bases and J by 4 bases, with 11 bases left in between. CDR1 is MNHEY, CDR2 SMNVEV, per germline (reference sequence). This CDR3 comprises 14 residues. The CDR3 protein is CASSSGTPNQPQHF. Here the CDR3 DNA reads TGTGCCAGCAGTTCAGGGACTCCAAATCAGCCCCAGCATTTT.